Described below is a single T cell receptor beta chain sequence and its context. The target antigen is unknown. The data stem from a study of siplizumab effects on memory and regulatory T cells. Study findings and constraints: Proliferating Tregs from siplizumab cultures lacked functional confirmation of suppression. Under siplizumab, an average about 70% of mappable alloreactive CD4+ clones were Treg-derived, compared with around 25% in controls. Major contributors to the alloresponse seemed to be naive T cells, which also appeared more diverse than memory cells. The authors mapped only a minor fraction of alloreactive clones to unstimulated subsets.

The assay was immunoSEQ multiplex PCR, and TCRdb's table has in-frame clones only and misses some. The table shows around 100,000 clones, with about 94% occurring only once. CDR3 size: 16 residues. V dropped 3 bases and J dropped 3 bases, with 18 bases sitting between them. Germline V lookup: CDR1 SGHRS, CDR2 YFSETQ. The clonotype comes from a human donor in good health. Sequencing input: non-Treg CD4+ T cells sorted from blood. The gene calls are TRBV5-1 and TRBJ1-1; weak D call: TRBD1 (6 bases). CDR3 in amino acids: CASSWGPGRGDTEAFF. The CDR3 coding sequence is TGCGCCAGCAGCTGGGGGCCGGGACGGGGGGACACTGAAGCTTTCTTT.